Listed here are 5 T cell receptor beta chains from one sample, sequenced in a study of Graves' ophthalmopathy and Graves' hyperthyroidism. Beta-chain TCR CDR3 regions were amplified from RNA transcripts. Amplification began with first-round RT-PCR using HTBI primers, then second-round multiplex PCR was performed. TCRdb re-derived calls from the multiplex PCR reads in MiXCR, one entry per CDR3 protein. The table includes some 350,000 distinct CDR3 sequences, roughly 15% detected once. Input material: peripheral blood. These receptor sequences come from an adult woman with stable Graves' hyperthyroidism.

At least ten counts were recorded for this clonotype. The DNA of the CDR3 is TGTGCCAGCAGCGTGACAGGCGATAGCAATCAGCCCCAGCATTTT. It yields the protein CASSVTGDSNQPQHF. The rearrangement joins TRBV7-9 to TRBJ1-5; tentative D call: TRBD1 (6 bases). CDR1 is SEHNR and CDR2 is FQNEAQ in the germline V gene (reference sequence). V was cut by 5 bases and J by 0 bases, with 11 bases left in between. The CDR3 sequence is 15 residues long.

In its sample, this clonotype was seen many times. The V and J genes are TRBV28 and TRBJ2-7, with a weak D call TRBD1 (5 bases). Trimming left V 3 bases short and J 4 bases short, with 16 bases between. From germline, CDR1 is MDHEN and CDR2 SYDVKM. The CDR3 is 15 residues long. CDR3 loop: CASSFQMAGNYEQYF. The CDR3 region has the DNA TGTGCCAGCAGTTTTCAGATGGCAGGGAATTACGAGCAGTACTTC.

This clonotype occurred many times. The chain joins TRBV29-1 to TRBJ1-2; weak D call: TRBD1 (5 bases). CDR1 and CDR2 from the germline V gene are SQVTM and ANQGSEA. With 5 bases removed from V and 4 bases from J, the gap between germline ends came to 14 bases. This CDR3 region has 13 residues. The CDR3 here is CSVTRGDGYGYTF. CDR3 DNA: TGCAGCGTTACTAGGGGCGACGGCTATGGCTACACCTTC.

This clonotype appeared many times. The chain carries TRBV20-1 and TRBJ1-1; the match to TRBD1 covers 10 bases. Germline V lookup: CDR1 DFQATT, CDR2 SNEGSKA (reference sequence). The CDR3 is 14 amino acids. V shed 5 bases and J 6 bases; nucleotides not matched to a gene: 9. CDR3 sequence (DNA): TGCAGTGCTCAAGCCGAGGACAGGGGGGCTGAAGCTTTCTTT. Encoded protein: CSAQAEDRGAEAFF.

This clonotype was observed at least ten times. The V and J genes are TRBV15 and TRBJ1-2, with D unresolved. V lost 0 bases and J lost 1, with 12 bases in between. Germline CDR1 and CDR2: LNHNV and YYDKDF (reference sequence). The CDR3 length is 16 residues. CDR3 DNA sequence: TGTGCCACCAGCAGAGATGGAGGATCGGGTAACTATGGCTACACCTTC. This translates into CATSRDGGSGNYGYTF.